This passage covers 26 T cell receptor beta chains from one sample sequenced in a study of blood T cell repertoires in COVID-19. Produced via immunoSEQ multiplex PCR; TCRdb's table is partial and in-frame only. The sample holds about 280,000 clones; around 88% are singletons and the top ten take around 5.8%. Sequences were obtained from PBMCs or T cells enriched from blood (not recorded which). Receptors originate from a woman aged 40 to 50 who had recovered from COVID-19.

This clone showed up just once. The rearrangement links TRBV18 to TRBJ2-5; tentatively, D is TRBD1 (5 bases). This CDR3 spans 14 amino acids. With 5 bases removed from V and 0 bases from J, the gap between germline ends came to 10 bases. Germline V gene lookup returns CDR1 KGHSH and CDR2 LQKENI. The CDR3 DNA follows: TGTGCCAGCTCAGCGACAGCCTACCAAGAGACCCAGTACTTC. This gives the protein CASSATAYQETQYF.

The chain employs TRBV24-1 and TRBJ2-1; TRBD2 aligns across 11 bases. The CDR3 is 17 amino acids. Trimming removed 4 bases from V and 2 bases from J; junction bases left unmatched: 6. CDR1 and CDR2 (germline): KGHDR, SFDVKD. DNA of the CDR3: TGTGCCACCAGTGACGCGACTAGCGGGAAAACCTACAATGAGCAGTTCTTC. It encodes CATSDATSGKTYNEQFF.

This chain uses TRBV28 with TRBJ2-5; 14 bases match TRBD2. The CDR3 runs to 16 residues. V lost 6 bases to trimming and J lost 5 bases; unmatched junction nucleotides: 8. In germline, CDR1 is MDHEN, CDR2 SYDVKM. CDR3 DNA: TGTGCCAGCAGATATGGGACTAGCGGGGGCGGGGAGACCCAGTACTTC. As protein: CASRYGTSGGGETQYF.

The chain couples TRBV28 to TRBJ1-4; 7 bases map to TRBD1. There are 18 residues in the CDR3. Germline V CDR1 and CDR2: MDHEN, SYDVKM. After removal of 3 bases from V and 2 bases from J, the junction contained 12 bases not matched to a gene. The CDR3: CASSFPAAGGVTNEKLFF. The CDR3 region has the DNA TGTGCCAGCAGTTTCCCGGCGGCAGGGGGAGTCACTAATGAAAAACTGTTTTTT. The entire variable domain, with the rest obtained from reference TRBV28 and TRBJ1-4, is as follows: DVKVTQSSRYLVKRTGEKVFLECVQDMDHENMFWYRQDPGLGLRLIYFSYDVKMKEKGDIPEGYSVSREKKERFSLILESASTNQTSMYLCASSFPAAGGVTNEKLFFGSGTQLSVL.

CDR3 bases: TGTGCCAGCAGCTTAGTAGCGATAAGCACAGATACGCAGTATTTT. Amino acid sequence: CASSLVAISTDTQYF. The chain is built from TRBV11-1 and TRBJ2-3; D is possibly TRBD2 (5 bases). Germline CDR1 is SGHAT and CDR2 is FQDESV (reference sequence). Trimming stripped 1 base from V and 0 bases from J, with 8 bases between. CDR3 length: 15 amino acids.

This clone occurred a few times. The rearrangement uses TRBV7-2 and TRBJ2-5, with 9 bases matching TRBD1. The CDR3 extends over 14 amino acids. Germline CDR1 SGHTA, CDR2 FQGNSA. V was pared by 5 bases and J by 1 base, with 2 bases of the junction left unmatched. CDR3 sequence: CASSVTGGQETQYF. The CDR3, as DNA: TGTGCCAGCAGCGTGACAGGGGGCCAAGAGACCCAGTACTTC. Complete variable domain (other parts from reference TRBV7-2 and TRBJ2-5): GAGVSQSPSNKVTEKGKDVELRCDPISGHTALYWYRQSLGQGLEFLIYFQGNSAPDKSGLPSDRFSAERTGGSVSTLTIQRTQQEDSAVYLCASSVTGGQETQYFGPGTRLLVL.

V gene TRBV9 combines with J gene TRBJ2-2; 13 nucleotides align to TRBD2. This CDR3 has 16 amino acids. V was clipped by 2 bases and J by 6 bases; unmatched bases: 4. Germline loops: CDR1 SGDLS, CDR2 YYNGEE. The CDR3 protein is CASSVTSGRGAGELFF. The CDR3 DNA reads TGTGCCAGCAGCGTTACTAGCGGGAGGGGGGCCGGGGAGCTGTTTTTT.

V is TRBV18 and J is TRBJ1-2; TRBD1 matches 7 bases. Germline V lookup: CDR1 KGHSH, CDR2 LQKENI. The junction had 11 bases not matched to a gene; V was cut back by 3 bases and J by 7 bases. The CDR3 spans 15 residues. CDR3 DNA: TGTGCCAGCTCACCCAACCCGACAGGGCACCTTGGCTACACCTTC. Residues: CASSPNPTGHLGYTF.

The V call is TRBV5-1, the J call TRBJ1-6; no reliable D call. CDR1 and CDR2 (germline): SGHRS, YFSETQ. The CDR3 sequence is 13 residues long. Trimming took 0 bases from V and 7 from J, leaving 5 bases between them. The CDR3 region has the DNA TGCGCCAGCAGCTTGGAAGCGAATTCACCCCTCCACTTT. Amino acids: CASSLEANSPLHF.

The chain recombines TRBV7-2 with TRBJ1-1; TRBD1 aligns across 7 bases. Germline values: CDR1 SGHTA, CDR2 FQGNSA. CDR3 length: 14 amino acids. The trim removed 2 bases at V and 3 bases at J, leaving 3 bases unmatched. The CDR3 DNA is TGTGCCAGCAGCTTACACAGGGGTGACACTGAAGCTTTCTTT. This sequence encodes CASSLHRGDTEAFF. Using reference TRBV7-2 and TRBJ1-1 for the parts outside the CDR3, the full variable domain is GAGVSQSPSNKVTEKGKDVELRCDPISGHTALYWYRQSLGQGLEFLIYFQGNSAPDKSGLPSDRFSAERTGGSVSTLTIQRTQQEDSAVYLCASSLHRGDTEAFFGQGTRLTVV.

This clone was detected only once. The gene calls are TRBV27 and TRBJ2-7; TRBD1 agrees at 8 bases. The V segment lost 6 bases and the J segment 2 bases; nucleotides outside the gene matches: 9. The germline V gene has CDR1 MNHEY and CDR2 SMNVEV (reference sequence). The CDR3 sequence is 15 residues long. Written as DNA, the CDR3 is TGTGCCAGCAGACTGATAAGGACAGGGCCCTACGAGCAGTACTTC. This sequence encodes CASRLIRTGPYEQYF.

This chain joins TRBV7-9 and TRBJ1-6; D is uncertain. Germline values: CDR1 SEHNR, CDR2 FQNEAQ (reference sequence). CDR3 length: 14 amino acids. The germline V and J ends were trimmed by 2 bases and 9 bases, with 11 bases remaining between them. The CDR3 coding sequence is TGTGCCAGCAGCTTATTAAACTCCGCTTCACCCCTCCACTTT. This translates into CASSLLNSASPLHF.

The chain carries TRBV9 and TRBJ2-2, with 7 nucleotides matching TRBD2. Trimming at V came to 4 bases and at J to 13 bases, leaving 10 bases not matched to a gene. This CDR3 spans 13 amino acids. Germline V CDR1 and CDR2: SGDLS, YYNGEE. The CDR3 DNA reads TGTGCCAGCAGCTTTCAGGGAGGGGAAGGGCTGTTTTTT. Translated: CASSFQGGEGLFF.

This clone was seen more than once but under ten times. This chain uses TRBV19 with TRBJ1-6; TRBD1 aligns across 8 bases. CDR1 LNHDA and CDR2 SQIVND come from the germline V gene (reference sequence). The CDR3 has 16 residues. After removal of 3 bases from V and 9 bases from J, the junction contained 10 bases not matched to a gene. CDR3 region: CASSISPGQDTSPLHF. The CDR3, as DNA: TGTGCCAGTAGTATCAGCCCGGGACAGGACACTTCACCCCTCCACTTT. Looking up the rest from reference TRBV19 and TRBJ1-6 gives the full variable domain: DGGITQSPKYLFRKEGQNVTLSCEQNLNHDAMYWYRQDPGQGLRLIYYSQIVNDFQKGDIAEGYSVSREKKESFPLTVTSAQKNPTAFYLCASSISPGQDTSPLHFGNGTRLTVT.

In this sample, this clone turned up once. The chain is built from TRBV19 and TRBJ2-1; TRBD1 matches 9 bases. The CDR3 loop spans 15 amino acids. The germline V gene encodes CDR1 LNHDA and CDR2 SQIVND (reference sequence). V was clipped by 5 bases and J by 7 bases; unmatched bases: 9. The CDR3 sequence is CASSEPGTGSNEQFF. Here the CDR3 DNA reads TGTGCCAGTAGTGAGCCCGGGACAGGGAGTAATGAGCAGTTCTTC.

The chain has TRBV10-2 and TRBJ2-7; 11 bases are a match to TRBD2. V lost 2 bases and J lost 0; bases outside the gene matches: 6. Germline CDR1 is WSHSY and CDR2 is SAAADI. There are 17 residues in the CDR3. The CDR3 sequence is CASSERGLAENSYEQYF. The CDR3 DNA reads TGCGCCAGCAGTGAGAGGGGACTAGCGGAAAACTCCTACGAGCAGTACTTC.

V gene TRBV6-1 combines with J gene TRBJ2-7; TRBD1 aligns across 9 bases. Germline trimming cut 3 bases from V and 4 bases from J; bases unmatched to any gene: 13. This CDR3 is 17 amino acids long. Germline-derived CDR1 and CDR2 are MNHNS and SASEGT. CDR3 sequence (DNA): TGTGCCAGCAGTGAGTTGGGGACAGGGTTTAGAATTTACGAGCAGTACTTC. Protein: CASSELGTGFRIYEQYF.

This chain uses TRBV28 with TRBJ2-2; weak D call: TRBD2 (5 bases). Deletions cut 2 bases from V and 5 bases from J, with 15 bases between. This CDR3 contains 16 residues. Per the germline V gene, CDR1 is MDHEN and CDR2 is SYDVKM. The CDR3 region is CASSLGSDLGTGELFF. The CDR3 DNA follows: TGTGCCAGCAGTTTAGGTAGCGACCTAGGGACCGGGGAGCTGTTTTTT.

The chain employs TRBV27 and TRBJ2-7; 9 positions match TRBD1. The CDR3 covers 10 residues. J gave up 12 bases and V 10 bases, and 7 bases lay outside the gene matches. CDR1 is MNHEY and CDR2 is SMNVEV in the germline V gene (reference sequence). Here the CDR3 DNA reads TGTGCCACCAGGACAGGGGATCTGTACTTC. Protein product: CATRTGDLYF.

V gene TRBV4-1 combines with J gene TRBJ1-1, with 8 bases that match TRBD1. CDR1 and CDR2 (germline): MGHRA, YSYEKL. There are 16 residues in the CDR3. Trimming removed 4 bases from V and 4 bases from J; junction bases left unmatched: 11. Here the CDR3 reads CASSPGQGGRVTEAFF. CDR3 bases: TGCGCCAGCAGCCCCGGACAGGGCGGTCGGGTCACTGAAGCTTTCTTT.

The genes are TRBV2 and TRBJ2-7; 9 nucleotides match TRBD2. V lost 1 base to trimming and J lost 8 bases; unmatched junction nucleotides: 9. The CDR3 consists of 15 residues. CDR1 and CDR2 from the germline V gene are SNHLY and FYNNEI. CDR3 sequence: CASSEEASGIDKQYF. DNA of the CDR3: TGTGCCAGCAGTGAAGAGGCTAGCGGGATTGACAAGCAGTACTTC.

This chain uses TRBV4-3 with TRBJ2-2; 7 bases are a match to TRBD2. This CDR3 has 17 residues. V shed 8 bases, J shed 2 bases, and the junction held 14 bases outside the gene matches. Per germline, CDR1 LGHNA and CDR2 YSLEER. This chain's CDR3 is CASYEIGGRSNTGELFF. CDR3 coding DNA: TGCGCCAGCTATGAGATCGGCGGGAGAAGCAACACCGGGGAGCTGTTTTTT.

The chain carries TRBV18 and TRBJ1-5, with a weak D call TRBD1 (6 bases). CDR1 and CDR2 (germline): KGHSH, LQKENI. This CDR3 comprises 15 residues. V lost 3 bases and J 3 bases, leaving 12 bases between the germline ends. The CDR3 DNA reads TGTGCCAGCTCACCCCTTGGACAGTCCAATCAGCCCCAGCATTTT. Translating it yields CASSPLGQSNQPQHF.

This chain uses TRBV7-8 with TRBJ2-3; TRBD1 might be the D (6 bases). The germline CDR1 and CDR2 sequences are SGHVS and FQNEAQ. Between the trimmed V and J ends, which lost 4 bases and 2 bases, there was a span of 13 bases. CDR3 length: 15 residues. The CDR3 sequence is CASSSNRAPTDTQYF. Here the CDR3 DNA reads TGTGCCAGCAGCTCCAACAGGGCCCCCACAGATACGCAGTATTTT.

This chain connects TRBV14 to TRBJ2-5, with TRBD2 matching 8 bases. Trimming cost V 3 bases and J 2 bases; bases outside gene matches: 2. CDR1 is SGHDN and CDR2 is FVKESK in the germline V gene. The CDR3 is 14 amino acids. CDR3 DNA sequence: TGTGCCAGCAGCCAGGCTAGCGGGCAAGAGACCCAGTACTTC. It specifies CASSQASGQETQYF.

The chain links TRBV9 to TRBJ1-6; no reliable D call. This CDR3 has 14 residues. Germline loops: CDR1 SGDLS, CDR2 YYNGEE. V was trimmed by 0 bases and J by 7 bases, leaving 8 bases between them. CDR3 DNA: TGTGCCAGCAGCGTAGCGGTCCGCAATTCACCCCTCCACTTT. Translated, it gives CASSVAVRNSPLHF.